Each of the 5 T cell receptor beta chains below was sequenced from the same sample in a study of control samples from healthy donors and cancer patients. Some clones are missing from TCRdb's copy, which holds only in-frame ones; the method was immunoSEQ multiplex PCR. This sample carries more than 35,000 clones, around four fifths of them seen once, and the ten largest clones take 20% to 25%. Material: PBMCs. The receptors were gathered from a woman aged 60 to 75 with lung cancer.

This rearrangement joins TRBV9 to TRBJ2-2; possibly TRBD1 for D (5 bases). The CDR3 sequence is 15 residues long. Germline CDR1 and CDR2: SGDLS and YYNGEE. The V and J ends lost 6 bases and 2 bases respectively, with 14 bases between them. Here the CDR3 DNA reads TGTGCCAGCACCCCATTGCAGGGCAACACCGGGGAGCTGTTTTTT. Translation gives CASTPLQGNTGELFF.

The CDR3 spells CASSLVGGFGAFF. Written as DNA, the CDR3 is TGTGCCAGCAGTTTAGTGGGGGGGTTCGGAGCTTTCTTT. The chain uses TRBV12-3 or TRBV12-4 and TRBJ1-1, with D tentatively TRBD1 (5 bases). V lost 1 base and J lost 10, with 13 bases in between. This CDR3 has 13 residues.

The rearrangement joins TRBV27 to TRBJ2-3; tentatively, D is TRBD1 or TRBD2 (5 bases each). CDR1 is MNHEY, CDR2 SMNVEV, per germline (reference sequence). Between the trimmed V and J ends, which lost 0 bases and 8 bases, there was a span of 9 bases. CDR3 size: 13 residues. In nucleotides, the CDR3 is TGTGCCAGCAGTTTATCTGGGACCTTTACGCAGTATTTT. Amino acid sequence: CASSLSGTFTQYF.

V usage is TRBV6-5 and J usage is TRBJ2-7; no definite D call. Germline V lookup: CDR1 MNHEY, CDR2 SVGAGI. Trimming took off 6 bases at V and 6 bases at J, with 9 bases between the two ends. CDR3 length: 11 residues. CDR3 coding DNA: TGTGCCAGCAGCACTGGAACCGAGCAGTACTTC. It codes for CASSTGTEQYF.

Concerning this clone itself: The junction differs from germline at one of its ends, possibly a read error. This CDR3 is also generated by other DNA sequences in the sample. The V and J genes are TRBV9 and TRBJ2-1; perhaps TRBD2 as D (7 bases). The CDR3 is made up of 15 amino acids. Germline CDR1 and CDR2: SGDLS and YYNGEE. DNA of the CDR3: TGCGCCCGCAGCGGAGGGGGGGGCTCCTACAATGAGCAGTTCTTC. Protein product: CARSGGGGSYNEQFF.